This T cell receptor beta chain was recovered during a study of blood T cells in healthy people across ages. With a J-beta primer mix and a sample-barcoded 5' primer, a second PCR ran about 7 to 11 cycles. Each CDR3 protein gets one entry after TCRdb re-called the 5' RACE reads with MiXCR. The table shows 790,000 or so distinct CDR3 sequences, with roughly 50% occurring only once. The CDR3 is 14 residues long. V trimming: 5 bases; J trimming: 4 bases; junction bases outside the gene matches: 5. CDR1 and CDR2 (germline): SGHRS, YFSETQ. The TCR comes from a middle-aged man in good health. The V gene is TRBV5-1, the J gene TRBJ2-5, with TRBD1 matching 10 bases. Source material: blood. As DNA, the CDR3 is TGCGCCAGCAGATCCGGGACAGGGGTAGAGACCCAGTACTTC. It encodes CASRSGTGVETQYF. Looking up the rest from reference TRBV5-1 and TRBJ2-5 gives the full variable domain: KAGVTQTPRYLIKTRGQQVTLSCSPISGHRSVSWYQQTPGQGLQFLFEYFSETQRNKGNFPGRFSGRQFSNSRSEMNVSTLELGDSALYLCASRSGTGVETQYFGPGTRLLVL.